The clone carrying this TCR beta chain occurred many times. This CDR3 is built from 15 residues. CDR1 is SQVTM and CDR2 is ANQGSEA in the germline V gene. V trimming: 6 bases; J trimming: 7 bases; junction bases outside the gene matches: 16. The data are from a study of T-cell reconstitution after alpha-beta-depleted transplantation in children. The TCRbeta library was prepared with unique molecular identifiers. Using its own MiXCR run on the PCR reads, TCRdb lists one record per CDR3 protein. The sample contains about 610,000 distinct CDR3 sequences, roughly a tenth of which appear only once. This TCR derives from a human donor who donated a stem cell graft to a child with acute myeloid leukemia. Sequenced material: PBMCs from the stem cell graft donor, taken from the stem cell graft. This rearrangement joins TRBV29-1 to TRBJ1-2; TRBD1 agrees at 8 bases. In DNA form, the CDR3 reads TGCAGCGTAACCGGGACAGGCCAGGCCGCGGGTGGCTACACCTTC. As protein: CSVTGTGQAAGGYTF.